Included here is one T cell receptor (beta chain) sequence, with context. The data were taken from a study of blood T cell repertoires in COVID-19. On the study more broadly: Samples of COVID-19 (acute and convalescent) were obtained from the United States, Italy and Spain. The analysed material was cDNA or gDNA that came from T cells, B-cell-depleted T cells, or PBMCs.

Original data processing: Cell counts per sample came from amplifying reference gene primers. The method was immunoSEQ multiplex PCR; TCRdb's version includes in-frame clones alone and lacks a portion of them. The V and J calls and clone size come from that table; D and trimming were worked out from the DNA. The profile shows roughly 230,000 clones, about 88% of them singletons. CDR1 and CDR2 from the germline V gene are SGHRS and YFSETQ. V lost 4 bases to trimming and J lost 7 bases, with 21 bases between them. The CDR3 spans 16 residues. This TCR derives from a man aged 70-80 years with acute or convalescent COVID-19. The chain recombines TRBV5-1 with TRBJ2-1; maybe TRBD2 (7 bases). Sequencing was carried out using peripheral blood. The CDR3 protein is CASSVDSIGGLNEQFF. The CDR3 DNA is TGCGCCAGCAGCGTGGACTCAATCGGGGGGCTAAATGAGCAGTTCTTC.